This T cell receptor (beta chain) was profiled in a study of blood T cells in healthy people across ages. A second PCR, run for about 7 to 12 cycles, used a sample-barcoded 5' primer plus a J-beta primer mix. TCRdb called the 5' RACE reads again in MiXCR, with one record for every CDR3 protein. The sample shows more than 650,000 distinct CDR3 sequences, about 55% of them seen only once. The germline V and J ends were trimmed by 6 bases and 5 bases, with 18 bases remaining between them. The CDR3 runs to 14 residues. CDR1 and CDR2 from the germline V gene are SGHRS and YFSETQ. The origin of this receptor is a man at least 80 years old in good health. This chain uses TRBV5-1 with TRBJ2-7; D might be TRBD1 (6 bases). The specimen was blood. CDR3 sequence reads: CASTKQGLQNEQYF. In nucleotides, the CDR3 is TGCGCCAGCACAAAACAGGGATTGCAGAACGAGCAGTACTTC.